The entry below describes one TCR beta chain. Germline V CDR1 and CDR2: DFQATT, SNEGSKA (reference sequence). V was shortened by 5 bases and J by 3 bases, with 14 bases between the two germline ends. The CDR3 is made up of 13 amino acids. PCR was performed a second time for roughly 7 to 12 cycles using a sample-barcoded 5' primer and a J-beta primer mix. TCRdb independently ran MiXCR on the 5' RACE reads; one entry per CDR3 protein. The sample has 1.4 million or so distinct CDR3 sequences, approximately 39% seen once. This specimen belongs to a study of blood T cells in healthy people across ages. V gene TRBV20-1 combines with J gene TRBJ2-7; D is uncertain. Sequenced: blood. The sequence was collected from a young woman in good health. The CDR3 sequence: CSAGDPGIYEQYF. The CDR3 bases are TGCAGTGCTGGCGACCCAGGCATCTACGAGCAGTACTTC.